This T cell receptor beta chain derives from a study of shared clonotypes between healthy human individuals. Study results and limitations: The represented genetic and exposure-history diversity was limited by the small number of donors.

Once extracted for a subset, genomic DNA was divided evenly among several immunoSEQ plates. Repertoires were generated with immunoSEQ multiplex PCR, while TCRdb's copy carries only in-frame clones and drops some. The sample lists some 2,000,000 clones, approximately 94% seen once, with about 0.13% in the top ten. With regard to this clone: Antigen: not known. Other DNA sequences in the sample encode the same CDR3.

The sequencing sample was made of naive CD4+ T cells sorted from blood. Subset reported: CD45RA+ positively selected. The TCR comes from a man between 18 and 29 years old in good health.

The CDR3 protein is CAWRGTGDSPLHF. The CDR3 nucleotides are TGTGCCTGGAGGGGGACAGGAGATTCACCCCTCCACTTT. The chain recombines TRBV30 with TRBJ1-6; 8 positions match TRBD1. The CDR3 length is 13 residues. J gave up 8 bases and V 3 bases, and 3 bases lay outside the gene matches. Per the germline V gene, CDR1 is GTSNPN and CDR2 is SVGIG (reference sequence). The complete variable domain, with remaining parts taken from reference TRBV30 and TRBJ1-6, reads SQTIHQWPATLVQPVGSPLSLECTVEGTSNPNLYWYRQAAGRGLQLLFYSVGIGQISSEVPQNLSASRPQDRQFILSSKKLLLSDSGFYLCAWRGTGDSPLHFGNGTRLTVT.